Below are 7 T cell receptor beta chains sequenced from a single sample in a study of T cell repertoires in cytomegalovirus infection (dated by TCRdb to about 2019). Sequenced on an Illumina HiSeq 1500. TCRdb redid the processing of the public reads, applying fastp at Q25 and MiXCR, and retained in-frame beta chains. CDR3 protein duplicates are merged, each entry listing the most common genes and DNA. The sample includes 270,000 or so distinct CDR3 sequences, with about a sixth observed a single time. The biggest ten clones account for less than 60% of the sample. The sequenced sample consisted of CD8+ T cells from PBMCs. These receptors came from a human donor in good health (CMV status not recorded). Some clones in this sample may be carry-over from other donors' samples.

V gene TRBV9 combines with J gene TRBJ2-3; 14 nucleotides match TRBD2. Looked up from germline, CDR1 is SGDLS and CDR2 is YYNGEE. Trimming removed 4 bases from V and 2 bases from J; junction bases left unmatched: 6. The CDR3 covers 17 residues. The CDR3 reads CASSPGLAGGNTDTQYF. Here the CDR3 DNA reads TGTGCCAGCAGCCCCGGACTAGCGGGGGGCAACACAGATACGCAGTATTTT.

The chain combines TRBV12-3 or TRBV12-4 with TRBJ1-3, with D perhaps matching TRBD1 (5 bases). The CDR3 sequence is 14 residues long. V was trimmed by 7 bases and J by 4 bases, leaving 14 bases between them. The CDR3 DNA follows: TGTGCCAGCAACACGGGAGGGGTCGGAAACACCATATATTTT. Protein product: CASNTGGVGNTIYF.

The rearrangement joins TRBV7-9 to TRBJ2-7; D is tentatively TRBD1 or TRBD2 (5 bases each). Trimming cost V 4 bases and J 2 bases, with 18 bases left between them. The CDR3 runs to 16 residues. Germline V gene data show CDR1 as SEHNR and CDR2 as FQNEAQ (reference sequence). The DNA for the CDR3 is TGTGCCAGCAGCTCCCCTCGGACCCGGGACCCCTACGAGCAGTACTTC. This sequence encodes CASSSPRTRDPYEQYF.

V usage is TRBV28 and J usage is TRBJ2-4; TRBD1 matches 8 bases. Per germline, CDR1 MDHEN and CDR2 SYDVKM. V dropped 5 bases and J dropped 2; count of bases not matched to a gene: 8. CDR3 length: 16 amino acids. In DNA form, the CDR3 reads TGTGCCAGCAGTCCAGGGGGCGCGGGGCCCAAAAACATTCAGTACTTC. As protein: CASSPGGAGPKNIQYF.

CDR3 nucleotides: TGTGCCAGCAGTACCCGAAACAGGGCGAACTACGAGCAGTACTTC. Protein: CASSTRNRANYEQYF. The rearrangement joins TRBV6-5 to TRBJ2-7; D might be TRBD1 (6 bases). This CDR3 is built from 15 residues. V shed 5 bases and J shed 3 bases, with 17 bases lying between them. Germline CDR1 MNHEY, CDR2 SVGAGI.

In DNA form, the CDR3 reads TGTGCCATCAGTGATTTGGGGGGAGAGACCCAGTACTTC. This translates into CAISDLGGETQYF. This chain uses TRBV10-3 with TRBJ2-5; perhaps TRBD2 as D (6 bases). The ends were cut back, 3 bases at V and 4 bases at J, with 9 bases in the middle. The CDR3 is made up of 13 amino acids. The germline V gene encodes CDR1 ENHRY and CDR2 SYGVKD.

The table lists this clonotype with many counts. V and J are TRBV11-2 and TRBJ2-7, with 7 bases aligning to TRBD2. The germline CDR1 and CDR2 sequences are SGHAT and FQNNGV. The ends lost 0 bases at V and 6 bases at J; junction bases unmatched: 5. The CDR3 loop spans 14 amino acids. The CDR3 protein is CASSLEPSGAEQYF. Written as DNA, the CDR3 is TGTGCCAGCAGCTTAGAACCCAGCGGGGCCGAGCAGTACTTC.